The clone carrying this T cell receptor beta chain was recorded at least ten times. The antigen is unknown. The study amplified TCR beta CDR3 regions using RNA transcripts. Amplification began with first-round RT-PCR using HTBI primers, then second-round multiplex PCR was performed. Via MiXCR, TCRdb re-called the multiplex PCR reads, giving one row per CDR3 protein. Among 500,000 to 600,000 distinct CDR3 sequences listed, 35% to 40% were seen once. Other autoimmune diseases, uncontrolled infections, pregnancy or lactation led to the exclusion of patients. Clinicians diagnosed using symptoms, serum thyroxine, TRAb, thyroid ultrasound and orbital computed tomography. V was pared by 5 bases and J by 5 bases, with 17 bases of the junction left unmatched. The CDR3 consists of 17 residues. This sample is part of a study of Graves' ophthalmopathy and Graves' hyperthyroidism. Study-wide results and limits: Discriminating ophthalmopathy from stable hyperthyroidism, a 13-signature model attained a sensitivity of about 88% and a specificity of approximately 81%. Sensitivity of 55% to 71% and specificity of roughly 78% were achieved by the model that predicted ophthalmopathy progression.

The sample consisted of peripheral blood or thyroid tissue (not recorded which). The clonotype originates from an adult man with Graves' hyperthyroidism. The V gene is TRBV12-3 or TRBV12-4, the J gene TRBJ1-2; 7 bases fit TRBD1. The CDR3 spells CASSGQTGTAQEYGYTF. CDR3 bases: TGTGCCAGCAGTGGACAAACCGGGACAGCCCAGGAATATGGCTACACCTTC.